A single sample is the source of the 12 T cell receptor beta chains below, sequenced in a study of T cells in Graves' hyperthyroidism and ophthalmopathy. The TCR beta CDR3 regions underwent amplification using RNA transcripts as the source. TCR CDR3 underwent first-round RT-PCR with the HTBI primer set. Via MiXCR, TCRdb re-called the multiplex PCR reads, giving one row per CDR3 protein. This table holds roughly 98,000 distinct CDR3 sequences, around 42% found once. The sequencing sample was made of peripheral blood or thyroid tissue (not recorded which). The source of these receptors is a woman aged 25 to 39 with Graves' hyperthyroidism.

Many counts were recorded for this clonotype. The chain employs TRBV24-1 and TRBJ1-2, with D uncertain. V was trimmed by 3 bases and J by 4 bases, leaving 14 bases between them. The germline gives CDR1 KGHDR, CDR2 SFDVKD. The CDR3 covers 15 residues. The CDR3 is CATSDGEQYLYGYTF. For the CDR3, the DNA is TGTGCCACCAGTGATGGGGAGCAATACCTCTATGGCTACACCTTC.

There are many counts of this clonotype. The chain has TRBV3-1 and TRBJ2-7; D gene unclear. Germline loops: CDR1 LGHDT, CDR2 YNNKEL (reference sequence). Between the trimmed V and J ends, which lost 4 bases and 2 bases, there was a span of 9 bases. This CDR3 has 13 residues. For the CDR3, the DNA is TGTGCCAGCAGCCCCCGGTTTACCTACGAGCAGTACTTC. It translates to CASSPRFTYEQYF.

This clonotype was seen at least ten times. The CDR3 DNA sequence: TGTGCCAGCAGCTTGACATGGTGGGATACGCAGTATTTT. Encoded protein: CASSLTWWDTQYF. The chain is built from TRBV5-4 and TRBJ2-3, with D hard to call. Germline CDR1 SGHNT, CDR2 YYREEE (reference sequence). The CDR3 extends over 13 amino acids. V lost 1 base and J 6 bases, leaving 9 bases between the germline ends. Complete variable domain (other parts from reference TRBV5-4 and TRBJ2-3): ETGVTQSPTHLIKTRGQQVTLRCSSQSGHNTVSWYQQALGQGPQFIFQYYREEENGRGNFPPRFSGLQFPNYSSELNVNALELDDSALYLCASSLTWWDTQYFGPGTRLTVL.

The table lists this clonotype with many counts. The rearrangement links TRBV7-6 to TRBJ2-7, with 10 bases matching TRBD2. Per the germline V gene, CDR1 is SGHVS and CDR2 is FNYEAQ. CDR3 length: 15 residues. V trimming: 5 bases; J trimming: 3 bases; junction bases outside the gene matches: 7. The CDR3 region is CASSVSSGRGYEQYF. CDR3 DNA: TGTGCCAGCAGCGTATCTAGCGGGAGAGGCTACGAGCAGTACTTC.

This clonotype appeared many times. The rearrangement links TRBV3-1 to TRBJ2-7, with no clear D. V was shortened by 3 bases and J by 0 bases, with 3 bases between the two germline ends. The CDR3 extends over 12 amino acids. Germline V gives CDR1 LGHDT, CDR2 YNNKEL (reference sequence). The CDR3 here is CASSQTSYEQYF. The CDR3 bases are TGTGCCAGCAGCCAGACCTCCTACGAGCAGTACTTC.

The CDR3 region is CATSDSDRARYEQYF. DNA of the CDR3: TGTGCCACCAGTGATTCGGACAGGGCCCGGTACGAGCAGTACTTC. This sequence joins TRBV24-1 and TRBJ2-7; 8 nucleotides align to TRBD1. Germline CDR1 is KGHDR and CDR2 is SFDVKD. The V gene end was trimmed by 2 bases and the J gene end by 4 bases; junction bases not matched to a gene: 6. The CDR3 extends over 15 amino acids.

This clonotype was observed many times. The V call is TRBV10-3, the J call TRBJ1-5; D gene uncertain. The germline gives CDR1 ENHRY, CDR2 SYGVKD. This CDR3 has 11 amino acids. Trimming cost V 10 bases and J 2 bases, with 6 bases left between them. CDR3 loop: CAKARNQPQHF. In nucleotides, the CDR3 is TGTGCCAAAGCACGCAATCAGCCCCAGCATTTT.

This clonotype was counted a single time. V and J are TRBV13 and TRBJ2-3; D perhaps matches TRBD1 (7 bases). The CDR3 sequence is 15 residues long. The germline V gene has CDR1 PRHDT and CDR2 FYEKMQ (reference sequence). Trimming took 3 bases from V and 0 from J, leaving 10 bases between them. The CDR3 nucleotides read TGTGCCAGCAGCTTCAGGGGGAGGAGCACAGATACGCAGTATTTT. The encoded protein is CASSFRGRSTDTQYF.

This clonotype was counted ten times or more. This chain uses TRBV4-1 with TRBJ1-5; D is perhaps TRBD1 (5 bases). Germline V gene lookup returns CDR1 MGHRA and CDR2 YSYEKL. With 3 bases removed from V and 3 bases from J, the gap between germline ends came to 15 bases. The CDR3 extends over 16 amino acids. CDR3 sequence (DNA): TGCGCCAGCAGCCAGGGGGGGGGGACCTTCAATCAGCCCCAGCATTTT. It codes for CASSQGGGTFNQPQHF.

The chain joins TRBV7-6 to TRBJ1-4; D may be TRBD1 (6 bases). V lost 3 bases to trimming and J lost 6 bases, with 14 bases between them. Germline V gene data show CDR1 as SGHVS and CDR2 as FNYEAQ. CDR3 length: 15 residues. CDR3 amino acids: CASSFIGGGYEKLFF. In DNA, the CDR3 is TGTGCCAGCAGCTTCATCGGGGGCGGGTATGAAAAACTGTTTTTT.

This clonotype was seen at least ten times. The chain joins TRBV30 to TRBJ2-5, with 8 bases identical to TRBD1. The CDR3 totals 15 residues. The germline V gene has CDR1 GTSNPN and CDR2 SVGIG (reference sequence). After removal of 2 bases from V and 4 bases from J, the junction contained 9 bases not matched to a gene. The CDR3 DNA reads TGTGCCTGGAGTTACGGCAGGGGGCTCAGAGAGACCCAGTACTTC. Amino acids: CAWSYGRGLRETQYF.

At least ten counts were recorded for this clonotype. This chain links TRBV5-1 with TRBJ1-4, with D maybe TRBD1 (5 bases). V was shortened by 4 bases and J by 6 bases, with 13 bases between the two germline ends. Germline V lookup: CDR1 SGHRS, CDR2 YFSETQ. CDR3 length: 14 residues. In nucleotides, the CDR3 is TGCGCCAGCAGCCTGACAGTCCATGATGAAAAACTGTTTTTT. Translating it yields CASSLTVHDEKLFF.